One and the same sample provided the 5 T cell receptor beta chains below, sequenced in a study of T cells in Graves' hyperthyroidism and ophthalmopathy (dated by TCRdb to about 2019). Library generation was performed with multiplex PCR. The instrument was an Illumina HiSeq 2000. TCR beta CDR3 regions were amplified from RNA transcripts. A first-round RT-PCR of the TCR CDR3 used the HTBI primer set with the Qiagen OneStep RT-PCR kit. TCRdb reworked the public reads: Q25 trimming with fastp, MiXCR clone assembly, productive beta chains retained. CDR3 protein sequences are deduplicated, and each keeps its most common genes and DNA. In this sample the table shows 470,000 or so distinct CDR3 sequences, around 20% of which occur a single time. The top ten clones comprise about 25% of the sample. The sequenced sample was blood. The origin of the receptors is a young man with Graves' hyperthyroidism.

There are many counts of this clonotype. CDR3 in DNA: TGTGCCAGCAGGGAGTACCGGGTGCCCTCCTACGAGCAGTACTTC. Translation: CASREYRVPSYEQYF. The V and J genes are TRBV6-1 and TRBJ2-7; D gene uncertain. The germline CDR1 and CDR2 sequences are MNHNS and SASEGT. This CDR3 has 15 residues. V lost 6 bases, J lost 0 bases, and 15 bases lay in between.

This chain joins TRBV19 and TRBJ1-2; TRBD1 is a possible D gene (5 bases). Trimming took 5 bases from V and 2 from J, leaving 21 bases between them. The CDR3 sequence is 17 residues long. From germline, CDR1 is LNHDA and CDR2 SQIVND (reference sequence). The CDR3, as DNA: TGTGCCAGTAGTCGGAACCCGGACGGGACCTCAAACTATGGCTACACCTTC. As protein: CASSRNPDGTSNYGYTF.

This clonotype has a count of ten or more. The chain carries TRBV12-3 or TRBV12-4 and TRBJ2-7, with D perhaps TRBD2 (5 bases). V was shortened by 5 bases and J by 0 bases, with 8 bases between the two germline ends. The CDR3 covers 13 residues. The DNA for the CDR3 is TGTGCCAGCAGTCGGAGGACCTCCTACGAGCAGTACTTC. It yields the protein CASSRRTSYEQYF.

This chain uses TRBV6-4 with TRBJ2-7; D possibly corresponds to TRBD1 (6 bases). CDR1 MRHNA and CDR2 SNTAGT come from the germline V gene. The ends were cut back, 7 bases at V and 5 bases at J, with 30 bases in the middle. CDR3 length: 18 amino acids. The CDR3 DNA sequence: TGTGCCAGCACCACCCCACCCGGGGTAGGGGGATCAGGCGACGAGCAGTACTTC. Its translation is CASTTPPGVGGSGDEQYF.

About this clonotype: A read error is possible here, since a much larger clone lies one base away. The final CDR3 position lacks the conserved phenylalanine or tryptophan, pointing to a likely read error. V is TRBV7-9 and J is TRBJ1-2, with D maybe TRBD1 (6 bases). CDR1 SEHNR and CDR2 FQNEAQ come from the germline V gene (reference sequence). The CDR3 has 14 amino acids. V was cut by 7 bases and J by 8 bases, with 20 bases left in between. The CDR3 spells CASTSRGIGGGYTY. The CDR3 bases are TGTGCCAGCACAAGCAGGGGAATCGGTGGCGGCTACACCTAC.